This T cell receptor beta chain comes out of a study of T cell responses to AZD1222 COVID-19 vaccine. Findings and caveats of the study: White British donors predominated, females outnumbered males, and clonal diversity was possibly underestimated.

The method was immunoSEQ multiplex PCR; TCRdb's version includes in-frame clones alone and lacks a portion of them. This table holds approximately 150,000 clones, approximately 90% found once. The table lists this clone with a count of one. Its cognate antigen is unknown. Germline values: CDR1 SGHKS, CDR2 YYEKEE (reference sequence). The CDR3 is 18 amino acids. V shed 4 bases, J shed 0 bases, and the junction held 13 bases outside the gene matches. The material was peripheral blood, obtained on day 0 of AZD1222 vaccination. The rearrangement links TRBV5-5 to TRBJ2-1, with 7 bases matching TRBD2. This TCR came from an adult in good health. This CDR3 is CASSRTPSGGSSYNEQFF. CDR3 bases: TGTGCCAGCAGCCGCACGCCTAGCGGCGGAAGCTCCTACAATGAGCAGTTCTTC.